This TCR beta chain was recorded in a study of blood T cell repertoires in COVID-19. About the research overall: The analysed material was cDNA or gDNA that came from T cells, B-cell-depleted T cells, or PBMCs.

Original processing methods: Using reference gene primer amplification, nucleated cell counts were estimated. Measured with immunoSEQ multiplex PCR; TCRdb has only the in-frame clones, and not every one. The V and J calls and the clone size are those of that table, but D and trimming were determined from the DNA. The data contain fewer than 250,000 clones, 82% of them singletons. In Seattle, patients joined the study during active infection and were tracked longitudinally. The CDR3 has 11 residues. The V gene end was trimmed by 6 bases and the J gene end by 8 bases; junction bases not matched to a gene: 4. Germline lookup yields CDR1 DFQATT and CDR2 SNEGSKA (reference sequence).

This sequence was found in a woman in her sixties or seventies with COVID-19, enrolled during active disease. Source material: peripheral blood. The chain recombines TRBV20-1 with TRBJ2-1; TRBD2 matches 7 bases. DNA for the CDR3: TGCAGTGCCGGGGGGAAAGATGAGCAGTTCTTC. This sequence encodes CSAGGKDEQFF.